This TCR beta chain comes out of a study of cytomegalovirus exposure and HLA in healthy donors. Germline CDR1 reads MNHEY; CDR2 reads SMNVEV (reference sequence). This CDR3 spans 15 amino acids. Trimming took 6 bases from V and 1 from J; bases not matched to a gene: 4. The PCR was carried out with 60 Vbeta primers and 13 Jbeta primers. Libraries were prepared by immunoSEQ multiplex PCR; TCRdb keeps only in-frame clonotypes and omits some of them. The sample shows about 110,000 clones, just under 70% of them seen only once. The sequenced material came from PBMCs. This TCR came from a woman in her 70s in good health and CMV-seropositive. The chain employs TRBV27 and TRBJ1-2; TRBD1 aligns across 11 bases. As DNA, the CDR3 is TGTGCCAGCAGGGTTGGGACAGGGGGTAACTATGGCTACACCTTC. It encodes CASRVGTGGNYGYTF.